These 11 T cell receptor beta chains were all obtained from the same sample, sequenced in a study of CD8+ T cells in alopecia areata. Treatment reported: oral pan-JAK inhibitor, 5-10 mg twice daily. cDNA serving as the sequencing template came from extracted, reverse transcribed RNA. Repertoires were generated with immunoSEQ multiplex PCR, while TCRdb's copy carries only in-frame clones and drops some. The sample carries about 270,000 clones, 45% to 70% recorded once. The specimen was CD4+ T cells sorted from blood, collected between weeks 51 and 52, from a patient treated with tofacitinib. These receptors all stem from a human donor with alopecia areata.

The CDR3 DNA follows: TGCGCCAGCAGCTTGATTACGGCGGGGGAAGAGACCCAGTACTTC. It translates to CASSLITAGEETQYF. V usage is TRBV5-1 and J usage is TRBJ2-5; 7 nucleotides match TRBD2. With 1 base clipped from V and 3 bases from J, the junction kept 6 bases outside the gene matches. In germline, CDR1 is SGHRS, CDR2 YFSETQ. CDR3 size: 15 residues.

This clone has more than one count but fewer than ten. The CDR3 DNA is TGCAGCGCGGTGGGACTAGCGGCTTCCTACGAGCAGTACTTC. Translation gives CSAVGLAASYEQYF. The chain employs TRBV29-1 and TRBJ2-7, with TRBD2 identical over 11 bases. Germline assignment: CDR1 SQVTM and CDR2 ANQGSEA. J gave up 1 base and V 7 bases, and 6 bases lay outside the gene matches. The CDR3 is made up of 14 amino acids.

The chain combines TRBV9 with TRBJ1-6, with 9 bases fitting TRBD1. The CDR3 is made up of 15 amino acids. The germline V gene has CDR1 SGDLS and CDR2 YYNGEE. V lost 4 bases to trimming and J lost 6 bases; unmatched junction nucleotides: 5. CDR3 residues: CASSTAGQGNSPLHF. CDR3 DNA sequence: TGTGCCAGCAGCACCGCGGGACAGGGTAATTCACCCCTCCACTTT.

The chain has TRBV10-3 and TRBJ2-5, with unresolved D. The germline V gene has CDR1 ENHRY and CDR2 SYGVKD. The CDR3 runs 15 residues. V lost 3 bases and J lost 2, with 13 bases in between. CDR3 amino acids: CAISENPLVQETQYF. The CDR3 nucleotides are TGTGCCATCAGTGAAAACCCTCTAGTACAAGAGACCCAGTACTTC.

This clone appeared a few times. The chain combines TRBV29-1 with TRBJ2-5, with D perhaps assigned TRBD1 or TRBD2 (7 bases each). V was shortened by 4 bases and J by 5 bases, with 17 bases between the two germline ends. This CDR3 spans 14 amino acids. Germline V gene data show CDR1 as SQVTM and CDR2 as ANQGSEA. CDR3 DNA: TGCAGCGTTGCCGGCAGACAGGGAGGGGAGACCCAGTACTTC. Amino acid sequence: CSVAGRQGGETQYF.

V gene TRBV27 combines with J gene TRBJ2-5, with 7 bases that match TRBD1. V was pared by 4 bases and J by 1 base, with 9 bases of the junction left unmatched. The CDR3 contains 16 residues. Germline-derived CDR1 and CDR2 are MNHEY and SMNVEV (reference sequence). The CDR3 spells CASSSLGRGPQETQYF. The CDR3 bases are TGTGCCAGCAGTTCTCTGGGTAGGGGGCCCCAAGAGACCCAGTACTTC.

Concerning this clone itself: Other DNA sequences of this sample code for an identical CDR3. The CDR3 DNA reads TGCAGTGCTAGGGGTGGAGATACGCAGTATTTT. The encoded protein is CSARGGDTQYF. The chain carries TRBV20-1 and TRBJ2-3; D not certain. Germline-derived CDR1 and CDR2 are DFQATT and SNEGSKA (reference sequence). The CDR3 has 11 residues. Trimming took off 3 bases at V and 5 bases at J, with 6 bases between the two ends.

The CDR3 DNA follows: TGTGCCAGCAGCGGGACAGGGCCCTCGGGCGAGCAGTACTTC. Translation gives CASSGTGPSGEQYF. The chain combines TRBV5-4 with TRBJ2-7, with 9 bases fitting TRBD1. This CDR3 contains 14 residues. The germline V gene has CDR1 SGHNT and CDR2 YYREEE (reference sequence). Trimming took 4 bases from V and 6 from J; bases not matched to a gene: 8. The full variable domain, with the rest looked up from reference TRBV5-4 and TRBJ2-7, is ETGVTQSPTHLIKTRGQQVTLRCSSQSGHNTVSWYQQALGQGPQFIFQYYREEENGRGNFPPRFSGLQFPNYSSELNVNALELDDSALYLCASSGTGPSGEQYFGPGTRLTVT.

The gene calls are TRBV29-1 and TRBJ1-2; D ambiguous. The V end lost 3 bases, the J end lost 6 bases, and 11 bases lay between the germline ends. CDR1 is SQVTM, CDR2 ANQGSEA, per germline. This CDR3 is 12 amino acids long. The DNA for the CDR3 is TGCAGCGTTGATCCCGGTCTGGATGGCTACACCTTC. Translation: CSVDPGLDGYTF.

Concerning this clone: At the DNA level, this CDR3 is encoded by other sequences in the same sample as well. CDR3 in amino acids: CSVGTGPSYEQYF. The DNA of the CDR3 is TGCAGCGTTGGGACAGGGCCCTCCTACGAGCAGTACTTC. This chain connects TRBV29-1 to TRBJ2-7; 8 bases agree with TRBD1. Per germline, CDR1 SQVTM and CDR2 ANQGSEA. V lost 4 bases to trimming and J lost 0 bases; unmatched junction nucleotides: 2. The CDR3 sequence is 13 residues long.

V is TRBV29-1 and J is TRBJ2-7; 12 bases match TRBD1. Unmatched junction bases numbered 5, after V lost 5 bases and J lost 6 bases. There are 13 residues in the CDR3. Germline V gene data show CDR1 as SQVTM and CDR2 as ANQGSEA. CDR3 amino acids: CSVWDRGLGEQYF. In DNA, the CDR3 is TGCAGCGTTTGGGACAGGGGGCTCGGCGAGCAGTACTTC.